This TCR beta chain was sequenced in a study of T-cell reconstitution after alpha-beta-depleted transplantation in children. This clonotype was counted at least ten times. One end of the junction is discordant with germline, which a read error may explain. Researchers prepared the TCRbeta library using unique molecular identifiers, the study reports. TCRdb re-called the PCR reads with MiXCR, one entry per CDR3 protein. The sample yields about 610,000 distinct CDR3 sequences, more than 9% seen once. The germline V gene encodes CDR1 SGHRS and CDR2 YFSETQ. This CDR3 has 15 amino acids. The specimen was PBMCs from the stem cell graft donor, collected from the stem cell graft. The sequence was collected from a human donor who donated a stem cell graft to a child with acute myeloid leukemia. J is TRBJ2-1 and V is TRBV5-1; unclear D gene. CDR3 sequence: CASSLGRVSYNEQFF. The CDR3 bases are TGTGCCAGCAGTTTGGGCCGGGTTTCCTACAATGAGCAGTTCTTC.